This TCR beta chain was captured in a study of T-cell memory formation after mild COVID-19. Overall study findings and caveats: Cross-reactive memory apparently joined, as some responding clones appeared in pre-infection memory. Later expanders leaned CD4+, whereas day 15 to 85 contracting clones were balanced CD4/CD8.

This clonotype was seen more than once but under ten times. What it binds is unknown. TCRdb reprocessed the 5' RACE reads with MiXCR, giving one entry per CDR3 protein. The table records roughly 130,000 distinct CDR3 sequences, approximately 15% of them present only once. V lost 1 base to trimming and J lost 2 bases, with 6 bases between them. This CDR3 has 13 amino acids. The germline V gene has CDR1 SGHKS and CDR2 YYEKEE (reference sequence). The V gene is TRBV5-5, the J gene TRBJ2-5; no definite D call. Sequencing used PBMCs or a T cell subset sorted from them (not recorded which). The receptor's source is an adult woman who had mild COVID-19 (a few samples of this study predate the infection). Cell type and time point are not known. CDR3 sequence: CASSLSAQETQYF. The CDR3 nucleotides read TGTGCCAGCAGCTTGAGCGCGCAAGAGACCCAGTACTTC.